This section outlines one TCR beta chain sequence together with its context. The data are from a study of control samples from healthy donors and cancer patients. TCRdb's copy holds only in-frame clones and misses some; the assay was immunoSEQ multiplex PCR. The profile shows roughly 170,000 clones, around 93% of them singletons. CDR1 and CDR2 (germline): PRHDT, FYEKMQ (reference sequence). Trimming cost V 4 bases and J 3 bases; bases outside gene matches: 5. The CDR3 totals 15 residues. The sequenced sample was blood. The chain joins TRBV13 to TRBJ2-5; 10 bases are shared with TRBD2. This receptor was taken from a man aged 18 to 35 in good health. The chain's CDR3 is CASSSKGTSEETQYF. DNA for the CDR3: TGTGCCAGCAGCTCAAAGGGGACTAGCGAAGAGACCCAGTACTTC.